These 29 T cell receptor beta chains came from one sample sequenced in a study of cytotoxic CD8 clonotypes in ibrutinib-treated CLL. Libraries were prepared by immunoSEQ multiplex PCR; TCRdb keeps only in-frame clonotypes and omits some of them. The sample records about 25,000 clones, nearly 70% being singletons. Sequences were derived from PBMCs, sampled at disease progression, from a patient treated with ibrutinib. These receptors all come from a human donor with chronic lymphocytic leukemia.

The V and J genes are TRBV5-1 and TRBJ2-2, with TRBD1 identical over 9 bases. In germline, CDR1 is SGHRS, CDR2 YFSETQ. The junction had 9 bases not matched to a gene; V was cut back by 4 bases and J by 5 bases. The CDR3 runs to 16 residues. The chain's CDR3 is CASSGTGGAPTGELFF. The CDR3 nucleotides read TGCGCCAGCAGCGGTACAGGGGGCGCCCCTACCGGGGAGCTGTTTTTT.

The chain links TRBV2 to TRBJ1-1, with a weak D call TRBD1 (5 bases). The CDR3 contains 15 residues. V lost 1 base and J lost 5, with 14 bases in between. Germline loops: CDR1 SNHLY, CDR2 FYNNEI. CDR3 sequence: CASSEGKWTRTEAFF. In DNA, the CDR3 is TGTGCCAGCAGTGAAGGGAAGTGGACACGGACTGAAGCTTTCTTT.

The V call is TRBV6-6, the J call TRBJ2-7, with D unresolved. The V gene lost 0 bases and the J gene lost 5 bases, with 17 bases spanning the gap. This CDR3 contains 16 residues. Germline-derived CDR1 and CDR2 are MNHNY and SVGAGI (reference sequence). CDR3 protein: CASSYSRVAGYDEQYF. The CDR3 DNA reads TGTGCCAGCAGTTACTCCCGCGTTGCAGGATATGACGAGCAGTACTTC.

The genes are TRBV29-1 and TRBJ2-7; D is undetermined. V was clipped by 7 bases and J by 1 base, with 11 bases between them. The germline V gene encodes CDR1 SQVTM and CDR2 ANQGSEA. The CDR3 length is 12 residues. CDR3 residues: CSARAPSYEQYF. Written as DNA, the CDR3 is TGCAGCGCCCGGGCCCCTTCCTACGAGCAGTACTTC.

This clone was recorded a few times. V gene TRBV6-4 combines with J gene TRBJ2-3, with 8 bases that match TRBD2. The CDR3 has 15 residues. Losses at the gene ends were 3 bases for V and 4 bases for J; bases not matched to a gene: 6. Germline values: CDR1 MRHNA, CDR2 SNTAGT. This chain's CDR3 is CASSDSSGGADTQYF. The CDR3, as DNA: TGTGCCAGCAGTGATTCGAGCGGGGGAGCAGATACGCAGTATTTT.

This rearrangement joins TRBV6-5 to TRBJ1-2; no clear D gene. Deletions cut 8 bases from V and 8 bases from J, with 12 bases between. CDR1 is MNHEY and CDR2 is SVGAGI in the germline V gene. The CDR3 has 11 amino acids. The CDR3 DNA reads as TGTGCCAGCGGAAGACTGGGAGGCTACACCTTC. Amino acid sequence: CASGRLGGYTF.

This clone is medium-sized within its sample. The chain carries TRBV2 and TRBJ1-4, with no clear D. The CDR3 totals 15 residues. Germline V gene sequence: CDR1 SNHLY, CDR2 FYNNEI. Deletions cut 0 bases from V and 4 bases from J, with 9 bases between. DNA of the CDR3: TGTGCCAGCAGTGAAGCCAAACCGAGTAATGAAAAACTGTTTTTT. Protein sequence: CASSEAKPSNEKLFF.

This clone was recorded once. V usage is TRBV7-9 and J usage is TRBJ1-1, with a weak D call TRBD1 (5 bases). CDR3 length equals 16 residues. Germline assignment: CDR1 SEHNR and CDR2 FQNEAQ (reference sequence). Between the trimmed V and J ends, which lost 3 bases and 4 bases, there was a span of 18 bases. CDR3 DNA sequence: TGTGCCAGCAGCTTGGGCCTCGGGGGGGGTGGCACTGAAGCTTTCTTT. Its translation: CASSLGLGGGGTEAFF.

The rearrangement joins TRBV11-2 to TRBJ2-5; D remains ambiguous. Germline CDR1 is SGHAT and CDR2 is FQNNGV. This CDR3 comprises 13 residues. V was trimmed by 0 bases and J by 3 bases, leaving 5 bases between them. The CDR3 sequence is CASSLDPKETQYF. CDR3 bases: TGTGCCAGCAGCTTAGACCCTAAAGAGACCCAGTACTTC.

This chain joins TRBV7-8 and TRBJ2-6; D remains ambiguous. Trimming cost V 7 bases and J 0 bases, with 7 bases left between them. Germline V CDR1 and CDR2: SGHVS, FQNEAQ. The CDR3 length is 14 residues. This chain's CDR3 is CASTDDSGANVLTF. Written as DNA, the CDR3 is TGTGCCAGCACCGACGACTCTGGGGCCAACGTCCTGACTTTC.

The chain is built from TRBV7-9 and TRBJ1-2; no clear D. V lost 5 bases and J lost 4, with 17 bases in between. This CDR3 spans 15 amino acids. Germline CDR1 is SEHNR and CDR2 is FQNEAQ (reference sequence). The CDR3 reads CASSLRAGGSYGYTF. The DNA of the CDR3 is TGTGCCAGCAGCCTCCGGGCGGGTGGCTCCTATGGCTACACCTTC.

This clone was seen a few times. The genes are TRBV27 and TRBJ2-1; D not certain. The CDR3 loop spans 13 amino acids. The V end lost 5 bases, the J end lost 0 bases, and 5 bases lay between the germline ends. The germline V gene has CDR1 MNHEY and CDR2 SMNVEV (reference sequence). CDR3 in amino acids: CASSTSSYNEQFF. The CDR3 bases are TGTGCCAGCAGTACGAGCTCCTACAATGAGCAGTTCTTC.

In this sample, this clone turned up a few times. The chain combines TRBV7-6 with TRBJ2-7; no clear D. V was cut by 2 bases and J by 7 bases, with 12 bases left in between. The CDR3 has 13 amino acids. The V gene's germline CDR1 is SGHVS and CDR2 FNYEAQ. CDR3 nucleotides: TGTGCCAGCAGCTTATCGGTCGATATGGAGCAGTACTTC. Protein product: CASSLSVDMEQYF.

The chain uses TRBV6-5 and TRBJ1-5; D is undetermined. The germline CDR1 and CDR2 sequences are MNHEY and SVGAGI. V gave up 6 bases and J gave up 4 bases, with 16 bases separating them. This CDR3 is 15 amino acids long. CDR3 DNA: TGTGCCAGCAGCCGAGGAGGACTGACTAATCAGCCCCAGCATTTT. Residues: CASSRGGLTNQPQHF.

The chain is built from TRBV18 and TRBJ1-1; D is possibly TRBD1 (6 bases). Per the germline V gene, CDR1 is KGHSH and CDR2 is LQKENI. V dropped 6 bases and J dropped 1 base, with 12 bases sitting between them. This CDR3 comprises 14 residues. For the CDR3, the DNA is TGTGCCAGCTCCCCCGGGGGCAGGAACACTGAAGCTTTCTTT. It yields the protein CASSPGGRNTEAFF.

The V call is TRBV5-1, the J call TRBJ2-2, with D hard to call. CDR3 length equals 15 residues. Looked up from germline, CDR1 is SGHRS and CDR2 is YFSETQ. Trimming removed 6 bases at V and 0 bases at J, with 12 bases between. The DNA of the CDR3 is TGCGCCAGCACGCAAGACCGTACGAACACCGGGGAGCTGTTTTTT. Amino acids: CASTQDRTNTGELFF.

This clone was observed many times. The gene calls are TRBV2 and TRBJ1-6; D gene ambiguous. CDR3 length: 15 amino acids. Germline CDR1 and CDR2: SNHLY and FYNNEI. Trimming shortened V by 3 bases and J by 2 bases, and 8 bases separated the two germline ends. CDR3 in DNA: TGTGCCAGCAGTGACTACACGGCCTATAATTCACCCCTCCACTTT. Translated: CASSDYTAYNSPLHF.

This chain connects TRBV7-8 to TRBJ2-7; D possibly uses TRBD1 or TRBD2 (5 bases each). The CDR3 has 15 amino acids. Trimming left V 4 bases short and J 3 bases short, with 16 bases between. The germline CDR1 and CDR2 sequences are SGHVS and FQNEAQ. The chain's CDR3 is CASSWDLGAVYEQYF. CDR3 DNA: TGTGCCAGCAGCTGGGACCTAGGGGCGGTCTACGAGCAGTACTTC.

The chain combines TRBV5-1 with TRBJ2-1, with D possibly being TRBD1 (5 bases). V lost 4 bases to trimming and J lost 0 bases, with 8 bases between them. The CDR3 contains 14 residues. Germline V CDR1 and CDR2: SGHRS, YFSETQ. In DNA, the CDR3 is TGCGCCAGCAGCGGAGACAGCTCCTACAATGAGCAGTTCTTC. As protein: CASSGDSSYNEQFF.

This clone was seen once. The chain employs TRBV10-3 and TRBJ1-1, with D perhaps TRBD1 (5 bases). Germline values: CDR1 ENHRY, CDR2 SYGVKD. The length of the CDR3 is 14 residues. V lost 0 bases to trimming and J lost 5 bases, with 10 bases between them. In DNA form, the CDR3 reads TGTGCCATCAGTGAGTCAACAGGTGTAACTGAAGCTTTCTTT. Amino acid sequence: CAISESTGVTEAFF.

This clone was seen only a few times. This chain links TRBV6-5 with TRBJ2-7; weak D call: TRBD2 (5 bases). CDR3 size: 14 residues. Per germline, CDR1 MNHEY and CDR2 SVGAGI. Trimming removed 4 bases at V and 2 bases at J, with 12 bases between. CDR3 region: CASSLSRGAYEQYF. The DNA for the CDR3 is TGTGCCAGCAGTTTAAGCCGGGGAGCCTACGAGCAGTACTTC.

The CDR3 region is CASSPRDNYNEQFF. DNA of the CDR3: TGTGCCAGCAGCCCCCGGGACAACTACAATGAGCAGTTCTTC. V is TRBV5-6 and J is TRBJ2-1; TRBD1 is a possible D gene (6 bases). V lost 4 bases, J lost 3 bases, and 11 bases lay in between. Germline CDR1 is SGHDT and CDR2 is YYEEEE. The CDR3 runs 14 residues.

This rearrangement joins TRBV9 to TRBJ1-2; no firm D call. This CDR3 spans 14 amino acids. The germline gives CDR1 SGDLS, CDR2 YYNGEE. Deletions cut 3 bases from V and 5 bases from J, with 14 bases between. CDR3 protein: CASSAAMGTYGYTF. The CDR3 region has the DNA TGTGCCAGCAGCGCGGCGATGGGAACTTATGGCTACACCTTC. The full variable domain, rest sourced from reference TRBV9 and TRBJ1-2, is DSGVTQTPKHLITATGQRVTLRCSPRSGDLSVYWYQQSLDQGLQFLIQYYNGEERAKGNILERFSAQQFPDLHSELNLSSLELGDSALYFCASSAAMGTYGYTFGSGTRLTVV.

The V call is TRBV7-3, the J call TRBJ1-1; TRBD1 matches at 9 bases. In germline, CDR1 is SGHTA, CDR2 FQGTGA. There are 15 residues in the CDR3. The ends lost 5 bases at V and 0 bases at J; junction bases unmatched: 4. Here the CDR3 reads CASSPGQGLNTEAFF. The CDR3 bases are TGTGCCAGCAGCCCGGGACAGGGACTGAACACTGAAGCTTTCTTT.

This clone showed up just a few times. The chain has TRBV13 and TRBJ2-1, with D perhaps matching TRBD2 (5 bases). V was cut by 2 bases and J by 8 bases, with 7 bases left in between. The length of the CDR3 is 12 residues. Germline-derived CDR1 and CDR2 are PRHDT and FYEKMQ (reference sequence). CDR3 sequence: CASSLLADEQFF. DNA of the CDR3: TGTGCCAGCAGCTTACTAGCCGATGAGCAGTTCTTC.

The CDR3 sequence: CASSLGSSTYEQYF. CDR3 in DNA: TGTGCCAGCAGCTTAGGGAGTTCTACCTACGAGCAGTACTTC. V gene TRBV11-2 combines with J gene TRBJ2-7; no clear D. V dropped 1 base and J dropped 2 bases, with 9 bases sitting between them. There are 14 residues in the CDR3. CDR1 is SGHAT and CDR2 is FQNNGV in the germline V gene. The variable domain in full, with the rest retrieved from reference TRBV11-2 and TRBJ2-7, is EAGVAQSPRYKIIEKRQSVAFWCNPISGHATLYWYQQILGQGPKLLIQFQNNGVVDDSQLPKDRFSAERLKGVDSTLKIQPAKLEDSAVYLCASSLGSSTYEQYFGPGTRLTVT.

This chain uses TRBV18 with TRBJ1-1; D unresolved. The CDR3 is made up of 15 amino acids. Germline V gene sequence: CDR1 KGHSH, CDR2 LQKENI. Trimming took 2 bases from V and 1 from J, leaving 11 bases between them. CDR3 sequence: CASSPVTAQNTEAFF. The CDR3 coding sequence is TGTGCCAGCTCACCAGTAACAGCTCAGAACACTGAAGCTTTCTTT. Variable domain in full (rest from reference TRBV18 and TRBJ1-1): NAGVMQNPRHLVRRRGQEARLRCSPMKGHSHVYWYRQLPEEGLKFMVYLQKENIIDESGMPKERFSAEFPKEGPSILRIQQVVRGDSAAYFCASSPVTAQNTEAFFGQGTRLTVV.

The chain is built from TRBV9 and TRBJ1-6; D is ambiguous. The germline V and J ends were trimmed by 4 bases and 8 bases, with 16 bases remaining between them. Germline CDR1 and CDR2: SGDLS and YYNGEE. The CDR3 extends over 15 amino acids. The CDR3 protein is CASSLRAGRDSPLHF. DNA for the CDR3: TGTGCCAGCAGCTTACGGGCAGGCCGCGATTCACCCCTCCACTTT.

In this sample, this clone turned up a few times. The chain has TRBV7-9 and TRBJ1-2, with a tentative D call TRBD1 (6 bases). Germline V gene lookup returns CDR1 SEHNR and CDR2 FQNEAQ (reference sequence). V lost 5 bases and J 5 bases, leaving 15 bases between the germline ends. The CDR3 has 14 residues. CDR3 protein: CASSQRTVLYGYTF. The CDR3 bases are TGTGCCAGCAGCCAGAGGACAGTCCTTTATGGCTACACCTTC.